This T cell receptor (beta chain) was documented in a study of OX40 agonist ivuxolimab in advanced cancers. This clone has more than one count but fewer than ten. Using immunoSEQ multiplex PCR, the repertoire was profiled, and TCRdb retains in-frame clones only, with some absent. The data show some 72,000 clones, with roughly 90% seen just once and 0.45% to 0.65% held by the top ten. The CDR3 contains 15 residues. Germline CDR1 WNHNN, CDR2 SYGVQD (reference sequence). The ends were cut back, 5 bases at V and 7 bases at J, with 20 bases in the middle. This TCR was sampled from an adult with an advanced solid tumor such as melanoma, head and neck, liver or kidney cancer. The sequencing used CD4+ or CD8+ T cells sorted from blood, collected in a trial of the OX40 agonist ivuxolimab. The chain carries TRBV10-1 and TRBJ1-1, with D unresolved. The CDR3 region has the DNA TGCGCCAGCAGTATTCAGTGTGGCGAATTCAATGAAGCTTTCTTT. Translating it yields CASSIQCGEFNEAFF.